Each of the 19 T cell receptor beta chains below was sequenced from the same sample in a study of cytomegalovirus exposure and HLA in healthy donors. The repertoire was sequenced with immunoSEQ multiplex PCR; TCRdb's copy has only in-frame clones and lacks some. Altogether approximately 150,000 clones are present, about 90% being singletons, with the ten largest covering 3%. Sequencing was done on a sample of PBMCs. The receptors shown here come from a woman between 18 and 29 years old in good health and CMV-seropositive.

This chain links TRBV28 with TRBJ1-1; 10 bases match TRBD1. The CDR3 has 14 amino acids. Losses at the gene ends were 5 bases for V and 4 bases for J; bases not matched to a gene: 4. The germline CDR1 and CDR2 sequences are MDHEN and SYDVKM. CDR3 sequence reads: CASSPRQGATEAFF. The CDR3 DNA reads TGTGCCAGCAGTCCAAGACAGGGGGCCACTGAAGCTTTCTTT.

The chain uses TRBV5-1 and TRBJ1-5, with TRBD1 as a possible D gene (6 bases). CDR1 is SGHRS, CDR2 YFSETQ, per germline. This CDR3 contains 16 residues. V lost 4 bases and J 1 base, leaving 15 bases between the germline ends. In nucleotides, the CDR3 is TGCGCCAGCAGCCCCGGCTCGGGGGGCAGCAATCAGCCCCAGCATTTT. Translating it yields CASSPGSGGSNQPQHF. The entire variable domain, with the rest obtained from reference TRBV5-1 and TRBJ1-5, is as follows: KAGVTQTPRYLIKTRGQQVTLSCSPISGHRSVSWYQQTPGQGLQFLFEYFSETQRNKGNFPGRFSGRQFSNSRSEMNVSTLELGDSALYLCASSPGSGGSNQPQHFGDGTRLSIL.

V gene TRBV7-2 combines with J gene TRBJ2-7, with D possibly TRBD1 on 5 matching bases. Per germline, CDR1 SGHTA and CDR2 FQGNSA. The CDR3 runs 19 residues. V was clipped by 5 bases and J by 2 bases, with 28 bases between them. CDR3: CASSTRQSSRFFNAYEQYF. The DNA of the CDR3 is TGTGCCAGCAGCACCCGACAGAGCTCTAGATTTTTTAACGCCTACGAGCAGTACTTC.

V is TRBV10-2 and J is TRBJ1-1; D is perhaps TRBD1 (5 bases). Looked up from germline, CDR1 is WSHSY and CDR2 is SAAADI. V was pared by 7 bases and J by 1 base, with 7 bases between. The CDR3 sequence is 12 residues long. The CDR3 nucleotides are TGCGCCAGCAACAGGCAGAACACTGAAGCTTTCTTT. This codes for CASNRQNTEAFF.

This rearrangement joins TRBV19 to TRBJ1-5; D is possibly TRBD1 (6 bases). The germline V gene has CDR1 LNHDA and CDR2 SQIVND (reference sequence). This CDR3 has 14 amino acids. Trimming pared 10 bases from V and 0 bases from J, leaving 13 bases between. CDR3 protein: CATWDIGSNQPQHF. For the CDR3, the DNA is TGTGCCACCTGGGACATTGGTAGCAATCAGCCCCAGCATTTT.

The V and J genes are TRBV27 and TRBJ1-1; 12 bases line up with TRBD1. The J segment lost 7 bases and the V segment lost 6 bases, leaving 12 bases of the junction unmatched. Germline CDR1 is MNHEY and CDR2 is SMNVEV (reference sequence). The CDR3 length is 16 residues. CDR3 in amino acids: CASRKTGTGGAGEAFF. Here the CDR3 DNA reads TGTGCCAGCAGAAAGACCGGGACAGGGGGCGCCGGTGAAGCTTTCTTT.

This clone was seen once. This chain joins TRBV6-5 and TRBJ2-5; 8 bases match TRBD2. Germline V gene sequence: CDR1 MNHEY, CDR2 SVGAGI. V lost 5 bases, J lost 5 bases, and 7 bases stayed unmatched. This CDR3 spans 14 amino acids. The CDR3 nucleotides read TGTGCCAGCAGTCAAGAGCGGGGGAAGGAGACCCAGTACTTC. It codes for CASSQERGKETQYF.

CDR3 amino acids: CASSMNGGGGANVLTF. CDR3 DNA sequence: TGTGCCAGTAGTATGAACGGCGGCGGAGGGGCCAACGTCCTGACTTTC. The V and J genes are TRBV19 and TRBJ2-6; D remains unclear. The CDR3 totals 16 residues. V lost 3 bases to trimming and J lost 4 bases, with 13 bases between them. The germline gives CDR1 LNHDA, CDR2 SQIVND (reference sequence).

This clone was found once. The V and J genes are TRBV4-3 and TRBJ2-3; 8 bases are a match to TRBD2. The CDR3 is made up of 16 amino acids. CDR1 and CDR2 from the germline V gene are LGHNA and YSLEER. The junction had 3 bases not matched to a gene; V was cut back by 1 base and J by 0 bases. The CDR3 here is CASSQGLAISTDTQYF. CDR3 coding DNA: TGCGCCAGCAGCCAAGGACTAGCGATTAGCACAGATACGCAGTATTTT.

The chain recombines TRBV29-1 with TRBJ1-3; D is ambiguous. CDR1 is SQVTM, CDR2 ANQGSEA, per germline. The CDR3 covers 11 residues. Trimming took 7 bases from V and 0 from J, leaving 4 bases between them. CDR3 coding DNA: TGCAGCGCCAACTCTGGAAACACCATATATTTT. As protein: CSANSGNTIYF. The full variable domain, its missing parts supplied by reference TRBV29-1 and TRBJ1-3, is SAVISQKPSRDICQRGTSLTIQCQVDSQVTMMFWYRQQPGQSLTLIATANQGSEATYESGFVIDKFPISRPNLTFSTLTVSNMSPEDSSIYLCSANSGNTIYFGEGSWLTVV.

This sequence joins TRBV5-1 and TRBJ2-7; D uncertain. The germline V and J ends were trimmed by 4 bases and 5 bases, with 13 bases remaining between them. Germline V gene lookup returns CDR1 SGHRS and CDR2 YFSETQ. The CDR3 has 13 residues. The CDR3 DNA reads TGCGCCAGCAGCCCCCCCCGGGTGGACGAGCAGTACTTC. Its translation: CASSPPRVDEQYF.

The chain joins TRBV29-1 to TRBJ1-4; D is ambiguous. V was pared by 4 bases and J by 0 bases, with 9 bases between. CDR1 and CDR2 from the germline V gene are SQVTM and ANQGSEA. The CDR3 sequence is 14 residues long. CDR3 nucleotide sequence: TGCAGCGTTGTAGGCGGTGCAACTAATGAAAAACTGTTTTTT. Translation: CSVVGGATNEKLFF.

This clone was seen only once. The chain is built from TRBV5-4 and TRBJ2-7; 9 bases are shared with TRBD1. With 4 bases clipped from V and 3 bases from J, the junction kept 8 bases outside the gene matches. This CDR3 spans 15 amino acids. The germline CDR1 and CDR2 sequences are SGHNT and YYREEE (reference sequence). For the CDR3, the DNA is TGTGCCAGCAGCCAGCCGGACAGGGGAGACTACGAGCAGTACTTC. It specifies CASSQPDRGDYEQYF.

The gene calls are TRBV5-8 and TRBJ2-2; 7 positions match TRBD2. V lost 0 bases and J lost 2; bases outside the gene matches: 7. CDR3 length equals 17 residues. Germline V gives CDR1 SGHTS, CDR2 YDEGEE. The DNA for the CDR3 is TGTGCCAGCAGCTTGGTCAGCGGGACCCTAAACACCGGGGAGCTGTTTTTT. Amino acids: CASSLVSGTLNTGELFF.

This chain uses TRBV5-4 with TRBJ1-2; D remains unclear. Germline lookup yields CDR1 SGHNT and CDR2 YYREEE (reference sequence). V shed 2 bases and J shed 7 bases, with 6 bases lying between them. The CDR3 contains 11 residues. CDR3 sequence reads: CASSFRSGYTF. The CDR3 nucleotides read TGTGCCAGCAGCTTCCGTAGTGGCTACACCTTC.

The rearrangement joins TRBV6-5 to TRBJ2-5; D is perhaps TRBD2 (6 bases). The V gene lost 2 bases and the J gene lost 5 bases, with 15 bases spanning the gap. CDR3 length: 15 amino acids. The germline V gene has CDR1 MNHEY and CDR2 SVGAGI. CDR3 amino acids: CASSYGTVPGETQYF. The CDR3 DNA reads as TGTGCCAGCAGTTACGGGACTGTCCCGGGTGAGACCCAGTACTTC.

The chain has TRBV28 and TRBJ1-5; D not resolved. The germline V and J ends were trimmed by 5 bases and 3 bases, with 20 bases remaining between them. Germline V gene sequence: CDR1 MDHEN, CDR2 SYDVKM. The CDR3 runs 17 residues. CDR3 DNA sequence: TGTGCCAGCAGTCCCTTCCGACAAGACCGGTCCAATCAGCCCCAGCATTTT. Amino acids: CASSPFRQDRSNQPQHF. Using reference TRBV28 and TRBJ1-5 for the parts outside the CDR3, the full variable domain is DVKVTQSSRYLVKRTGEKVFLECVQDMDHENMFWYRQDPGLGLRLIYFSYDVKMKEKGDIPEGYSVSREKKERFSLILESASTNQTSMYLCASSPFRQDRSNQPQHFGDGTRLSIL.

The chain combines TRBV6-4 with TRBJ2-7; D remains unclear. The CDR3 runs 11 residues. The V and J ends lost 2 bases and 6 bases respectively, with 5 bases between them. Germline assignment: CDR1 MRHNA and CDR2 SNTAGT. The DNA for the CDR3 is TGTGCCAGCAGTGACCGAGTCGAGCAGTACTTC. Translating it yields CASSDRVEQYF.

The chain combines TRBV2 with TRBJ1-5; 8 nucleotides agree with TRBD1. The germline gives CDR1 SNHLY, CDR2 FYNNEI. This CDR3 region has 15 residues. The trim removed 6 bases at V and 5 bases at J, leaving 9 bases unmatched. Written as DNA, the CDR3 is TGTGCCAGCAGACAGGACAGGGTGGGGGATCAGCCCCAGCATTTT. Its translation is CASRQDRVGDQPQHF.